This T cell receptor (beta chain) was captured by sequencing in a study of response to subunit inactivated influenza vaccine (dated 2018 in TCRdb). In terms of the full investigation: To follow how T cells responded to a trivalent subunit inactivated influenza vaccine, the researchers relied on deep quantitative profiling of the T cell receptor repertoire. The study at large found these results: It was suggested by the authors that each seasonal influenza vaccination may recruit only a limited number of new T cells.

Receptors were amplified or captured by RT-PCR. The reads were generated on an Illumina HiSeq 2500. TCRdb reanalyzed the raw reads on its own, using fastp at Q25 for trimming and MiXCR for clone calling, and kept in-frame beta chains. CDR3 protein sequences are deduplicated, and each keeps its most common genes and DNA. The sample data list roughly 460,000 distinct CDR3 sequences, and approximately 11% of these were observed just once. Approximately 12% of the sample is in the top ten clones. The time point label here, explained by the study, means: 45 days after influenza vaccine administration. A distance of 14 bases separates the germline ends of V and J, which lose 2 bases and 0 bases respectively. From its cysteine to its phenylalanine, the CDR3 spans 16 amino acids. Only CDR3 DNA remains: 48 bases, in frame from the first base. Per the germline V gene, MNHEY is the CDR1 and SVGAGI is the CDR2.

Notes on this clonotype: This clone's antigen is unknown. It has no much larger one-base neighbor in the sample; base qualities were not kept.

The V gene is TRBV6-5 and the J gene is TRBJ2-7, with a weak D call of TRBD2 (6 bases match). The receptor comes from a man over 45 who received an inactivated influenza vaccine. Donor details come from another sample of the same person, matched by shared clones. The sample was PBMCs from blood, taken 35 to 45 days after vaccination. The DNA sequence is given as TGTGCCAGCAGTTACACAGTAGCGGCAAGCTCCTACGAGCAGTACTTC. Its product reads: CASSYTVAASSYEQYF.